These 29 T cell receptor beta chains were sequenced from one sample in a study of T cell responses to AZD1222 COVID-19 vaccine. TCRdb keeps only in-frame clones here, not all; method: immunoSEQ multiplex PCR. The table lists about 97,000 clones, about 85% of them singletons, with approximately 5.1% in the top ten. Sequencing was performed on peripheral blood, taken on day 0 of AZD1222 vaccination. The receptor source for this set is an adult in good health.

This rearrangement joins TRBV27 to TRBJ1-2; D is undetermined. The CDR3 covers 14 residues. Germline V gene data show CDR1 as MNHEY and CDR2 as SMNVEV (reference sequence). Trimming pared 2 bases from V and 4 bases from J, leaving 11 bases between. Here the CDR3 reads CASSLLGGAYGYTF. CDR3 nucleotide sequence: TGTGCCAGCAGTTTACTGGGTGGAGCCTATGGCTACACCTTC.

The CDR3 loop is CASSLALQGDEKLFF. CDR3 in DNA: TGTGCCAGCAGCTTGGCCTTGCAGGGGGACGAAAAACTGTTTTTT. V usage is TRBV5-6 and J usage is TRBJ1-4, with 7 nucleotides matching TRBD1. CDR3 length: 15 residues. Trimming at V came to 0 bases and at J to 8 bases, leaving 7 bases not matched to a gene. Germline CDR1 and CDR2: SGHDT and YYEEEE.

The CDR3 sequence: CASSSPGNTEAFF. As DNA, the CDR3 is TGTGCCAGCAGTTCGCCCGGGAACACTGAAGCTTTCTTT. The V and J genes are TRBV6-5 and TRBJ1-1; D uncertain. V was trimmed by 4 bases and J by 1 base, leaving 7 bases between them. In germline, CDR1 is MNHEY, CDR2 SVGAGI. The CDR3 is 13 amino acids.

The chain couples TRBV24-1 to TRBJ2-7; perhaps TRBD1 as D (6 bases). Deletions cut 5 bases from V and 4 bases from J, with 11 bases between. The CDR3 extends over 13 amino acids. CDR1 and CDR2 from the germline V gene are KGHDR and SFDVKD. CDR3 nucleotide sequence: TGTGCCACCAGTGGTACAGGGAGTTACGAGCAGTACTTC. The encoded protein is CATSGTGSYEQYF.

The chain's CDR3 is CASSSQRERGGRDTQYF. The CDR3 coding sequence is TGTGCCAGCAGCTCCCAACGCGAGCGGGGGGGCCGGGATACGCAGTATTTT. The J gene is TRBJ2-3, the V gene TRBV5-4; 10 nucleotides agree with TRBD2. Looked up from germline, CDR1 is SGHNT and CDR2 is YYREEE (reference sequence). V was pared by 3 bases and J by 6 bases, with 13 bases of the junction left unmatched. The CDR3 sequence is 17 residues long.

This sequence joins TRBV6-2 or TRBV6-3 and TRBJ1-1; 10 bases are a match to TRBD1. This CDR3 comprises 16 residues. Germline V lookup: CDR1 MNHEY, CDR2 SVGEGT. With V trimmed by 0 bases and J by 4 bases, 5 bases remained unmatched. The CDR3 sequence: CASSYSTGGPPTEAFF. CDR3 nucleotide sequence: TGTGCCAGCAGTTACTCGACAGGGGGCCCACCCACTGAAGCTTTCTTT.

The chain has TRBV18 and TRBJ1-6; D possibly corresponds to TRBD1 (6 bases). The CDR3 has 16 residues. V was shortened by 4 bases and J by 6 bases, with 16 bases between the two germline ends. Germline lookup yields CDR1 KGHSH and CDR2 LQKENI. The CDR3 DNA sequence: TGTGCCAGCTCACTAATGGACAGAGGCCTTAATTCACCCCTCCACTTT. Amino acids: CASSLMDRGLNSPLHF.

The V call is TRBV21-1, the J call TRBJ2-5; the table's D call of TRBD2 was not tested on the DNA. TRBV21-1 is recorded as a pseudogene. The CDR3 runs to 16 residues. CDR3: CASSKPPSGNKETQYF. The CDR3 nucleotides read TGTGCCAGCAGCAAACCCCCTAGCGGGAACAAAGAGACCCAGTACTTC.

This chain links TRBV7-2 with TRBJ2-7, with D maybe TRBD2 (5 bases). V dropped 4 bases and J dropped 7 bases, with 14 bases sitting between them. CDR1 is SGHTA, CDR2 FQGNSA, per germline. There are 13 residues in the CDR3. CDR3 region: CASSSGYVLEQYF. The CDR3, as DNA: TGTGCCAGCAGCTCGGGATACGTGCTGGAGCAGTACTTC.

The J gene is TRBJ1-1, the V gene TRBV2; D not resolved. Looked up from germline, CDR1 is SNHLY and CDR2 is FYNNEI. The CDR3 has 13 amino acids. V was clipped by 10 bases and J by 3 bases, with 15 bases between them. CDR3 DNA sequence: TGTGCCACCAACGGGGTTGGGGACACTGAAGCTTTCTTT. Its translation is CATNGVGDTEAFF. The whole variable domain, filled in from reference TRBV2 and TRBJ1-1, reads EPEVTQTPSHQVTQMGQEVILRCVPISNHLYFYWYRQILGQKVEFLVSFYNNEISEKSEIFDDQFSVERPDGSNFTLKIRSTKLEDSAMYFCATNGVGDTEAFFGQGTRLTVV.

This chain joins TRBV7-2 and TRBJ2-5, with 8 bases aligning to TRBD2. CDR1 and CDR2 from the germline V gene are SGHTA and FQGNSA. J was trimmed by 5 bases and V by 7 bases; bases with no gene match: 6. This CDR3 contains 13 residues. The CDR3 protein is CASTAVAGETQYF. CDR3 in DNA: TGTGCCAGCACCGCAGTAGCGGGGGAGACCCAGTACTTC.

This chain joins TRBV18 and TRBJ1-2, with no clear D. CDR1 is KGHSH and CDR2 is LQKENI in the germline V gene. This CDR3 has 12 amino acids. The V gene lost 3 bases and the J gene lost 4 bases, with 6 bases spanning the gap. The CDR3 is CASSPGSYGYTF. CDR3 DNA sequence: TGTGCCAGCTCACCCGGGTCCTATGGCTACACCTTC.

The V call is TRBV6-1, the J call TRBJ2-7; no clear D gene. Germline V gene sequence: CDR1 MNHNS, CDR2 SASEGT. This CDR3 has 11 amino acids. The V end was cut by 4 bases, the J end by 6 bases, with 7 bases between. The CDR3 DNA follows: TGTGCCAGCAGTGCCTCGGGCGAGCAGTACTTC. It translates to CASSASGEQYF.

The rearrangement uses TRBV7-2 and TRBJ2-1, with no clear D. Trimming stripped 4 bases from V and 2 bases from J, with 12 bases between. CDR1 and CDR2 from the germline V gene are SGHTA and FQGNSA. The CDR3 runs to 15 residues. CDR3 nucleotide sequence: TGTGCCAGCAGCTCCGGACCGGCCGCCTACAATGAGCAGTTCTTC. Encoded protein: CASSSGPAAYNEQFF. Full variable domain (outside the CDR3, taken from reference TRBV7-2 and TRBJ2-1): GAGVSQSPSNKVTEKGKDVELRCDPISGHTALYWYRQSLGQGLEFLIYFQGNSAPDKSGLPSDRFSAERTGGSVSTLTIQRTQQEDSAVYLCASSSGPAAYNEQFFGPGTRLTVL.

As DNA, the CDR3 is TGTGCCAGCAGCCGACCTCCAGGGGGGACTGAAGCTTTCTTT. This encodes CASSRPPGGTEAFF. The chain joins TRBV6-5 to TRBJ1-1, with 7 bases matching TRBD1. The CDR3 length is 14 residues. Looked up from germline, CDR1 is MNHEY and CDR2 is SVGAGI. V dropped 6 bases and J dropped 5; count of bases not matched to a gene: 9.

This clone was seen a handful of times. One junction end disagrees with the germline gene, perhaps due to a read error. The J gene is TRBJ2-5, the V gene TRBV7-7; 11 positions agree with TRBD1. Looked up from germline, CDR1 is SSHAT and CDR2 is FNYEAQ (reference sequence). The CDR3 consists of 16 residues. CDR3 DNA sequence: TGTGCTAGCAGCCCAGACCACGGACAGGGGGCTGAGACCCAGTACTTC. Amino acids: CASSPDHGQGAETQYF.

The chain uses TRBV7-9 and TRBJ1-6; D call uncertain. Trimming removed 2 bases at V and 9 bases at J, with 8 bases between. Germline assignment: CDR1 SEHNR and CDR2 FQNEAQ (reference sequence). CDR3 size: 13 residues. CDR3 loop: CASSLRSASPLHF. The CDR3 DNA follows: TGTGCCAGCAGCTTAAGGTCTGCTTCACCCCTCCACTTT.

The V and J genes are TRBV28 and TRBJ1-5; D gene uncertain. CDR3 size: 12 residues. In germline, CDR1 is MDHEN, CDR2 SYDVKM. The ends were cut back, 6 bases at V and 5 bases at J, with 8 bases in the middle. In nucleotides, the CDR3 is TGTGCCAGCAGCCTTCGTGATCAGCCCCAGCATTTT. Protein sequence: CASSLRDQPQHF.

V gene TRBV10-3 combines with J gene TRBJ2-2, with D possibly called TRBD1 or TRBD2 (6 bases each). From germline, CDR1 is ENHRY and CDR2 SYGVKD. The CDR3 spans 17 residues. V gave up 3 bases and J gave up 2 bases, with 16 bases separating them. CDR3 residues: CAISDPGTGANTGELFF. DNA of the CDR3: TGTGCCATCAGTGACCCCGGGACGGGGGCTAACACCGGGGAGCTGTTTTTT.

The V call is TRBV10-3, the J call TRBJ2-1; D ambiguous. The germline V gene has CDR1 ENHRY and CDR2 SYGVKD. The CDR3 sequence is 12 residues long. The V and J ends lost 6 bases and 7 bases respectively, with 10 bases between them. The CDR3 DNA reads TGTGCCATCAGGACCCCGGTGAATGAGCAGTTCTTC. Translated, it gives CAIRTPVNEQFF.

The chain joins TRBV15 to TRBJ1-6, with D possibly matching TRBD1 (6 bases). Trimming shortened V by 1 base and J by 5 bases, and 6 bases separated the two germline ends. The CDR3 runs to 14 residues. Per germline, CDR1 LNHNV and CDR2 YYDKDF (reference sequence). CDR3 region: CATSRAGDNSPLHF. DNA of the CDR3: TGTGCCACCAGCAGAGCAGGGGATAATTCACCCCTCCACTTT. Together with reference TRBV15 and TRBJ1-6, the CDR3 gives the full variable domain: DAMVIQNPRYQVTQFGKPVTLSCSQTLNHNVMYWYQQKSSQAPKLLFHYYDKDFNNEADTPDNFQSRRPNTSFCFLDIRSPGLGDTAMYLCATSRAGDNSPLHFGNGTRLTVT.

The rearrangement joins TRBV27 to TRBJ1-5, with D maybe TRBD1 (5 bases). This CDR3 region has 14 residues. The germline gives CDR1 MNHEY, CDR2 SMNVEV (reference sequence). V lost 0 bases, J lost 5 bases, and 8 bases lay in between. Written as DNA, the CDR3 is TGTGCCAGCAGTTTATCATGGGGGGATCAGCCCCAGCATTTT. It is translated as CASSLSWGDQPQHF.

The rearrangement joins TRBV28 to TRBJ1-1; TRBD1 might be the D (6 bases). V lost 8 bases and J 5 bases, leaving 18 bases between the germline ends. This CDR3 spans 14 amino acids. Germline V gene data show CDR1 as MDHEN and CDR2 as SYDVKM. The CDR3 region is CASVPQGGSTEAFF. The CDR3 DNA reads as TGTGCCAGCGTGCCTCAAGGGGGGTCGACTGAAGCTTTCTTT. Full variable domain (remainder filled in from reference TRBV28 and TRBJ1-1): DVKVTQSSRYLVKRTGEKVFLECVQDMDHENMFWYRQDPGLGLRLIYFSYDVKMKEKGDIPEGYSVSREKKERFSLILESASTNQTSMYLCASVPQGGSTEAFFGQGTRLTVV.

This rearrangement joins TRBV5-5 to TRBJ1-2; 11 bases are shared with TRBD1. The CDR3 runs to 14 residues. Germline CDR1 SGHKS, CDR2 YYEKEE (reference sequence). After removal of 1 base from V and 8 bases from J, the junction contained 4 bases not matched to a gene. The CDR3 protein is CASSLRTGGDGYTF. In nucleotides, the CDR3 is TGTGCCAGCAGCTTGCGGACAGGGGGCGACGGCTACACCTTC.

The gene calls are TRBV7-2 and TRBJ2-1; TRBD1 aligns across 9 bases. CDR3 length equals 14 residues. Germline CDR1 is SGHTA and CDR2 is FQGNSA. The J segment lost 7 bases and the V segment lost 2 bases, leaving 3 bases of the junction unmatched. CDR3 bases: TGTGCCAGCAGCTTATACAGGGGGCGAAATGAGCAGTTCTTC. Translation: CASSLYRGRNEQFF.

This chain uses TRBV11-1 with TRBJ2-4; 11 bases align to TRBD1. The J segment lost 2 bases and the V segment lost 6 bases, leaving 3 bases of the junction unmatched. The CDR3 length is 15 residues. Germline V CDR1 and CDR2: SGHAT, FQDESV (reference sequence). Here the CDR3 DNA reads TGTGCCAGCAGGGGACAGGGGGGGACCAAAAACATTCAGTACTTC. The encoded protein is CASRGQGGTKNIQYF.

The chain has TRBV7-3 and TRBJ2-3; D may be TRBD2 (7 bases). The CDR3 extends over 15 amino acids. From germline, CDR1 is SGHTA and CDR2 FQGTGA. V lost 3 bases to trimming and J lost 2 bases, with 12 bases between them. CDR3 nucleotide sequence: TGTGCCAGCAGCTTCTCCGGGGGGCCCACAGATACGCAGTATTTT. Its protein is CASSFSGGPTDTQYF. The full variable domain, in which reference TRBV7-3 and TRBJ2-3 provide the parts outside the CDR3, is GAGVSQTPSNKVTEKGKYVELRCDPISGHTALYWYRQSLGQGPEFLIYFQGTGAADDSGLPNDRFFAVRPEGSVSTLKIQRTERGDSAVYLCASSFSGGPTDTQYFGPGTRLTVL.

V gene TRBV5-6 combines with J gene TRBJ1-2; D gene uncertain. V was pared by 0 bases and J by 6 bases, with 18 bases between. Germline lookup yields CDR1 SGHDT and CDR2 YYEEEE. CDR3 length: 16 residues. The CDR3 here is CASSLVGWQQKDGYTF. The CDR3 DNA reads as TGTGCCAGCAGCTTGGTGGGCTGGCAGCAAAAGGATGGCTACACCTTC.

The CDR3 DNA reads as TGTGCCAGCAGCTTGGGCGGAGTTGCTGAAGCTTTCTTT. Protein product: CASSLGGVAEAFF. The chain couples TRBV5-5 to TRBJ1-1; D unresolved. This CDR3 comprises 13 residues. The V end lost 0 bases, the J end lost 6 bases, and 9 bases lay between the germline ends. Germline values: CDR1 SGHKS, CDR2 YYEKEE (reference sequence).